The entry below gives a single T cell receptor beta chain sequence along with its context. In this sample, this clone turned up once. Its recognized antigen is unknown. No per-base quality is available; no much larger clone lies one base away. The CDR3 runs 14 amino acids, cysteine and phenylalanine included. Solely the CDR3 DNA is kept, with 42 bases framed from the first base. Cut back by 0 bases and 7 bases, the V and J ends lie 11 bases apart. Reading the germline V gene gives CDR1 LGHNA and CDR2 YSLEER. This sample was included in a study of T cell responses to AZD1222 COVID-19 vaccine (dated by TCRdb to the early 2020s). General notes on the study: A total of 233 trial participants underwent TCR sequencing, of whom some 200 had received two doses of AZD1222 and about 25 had received two doses of the MenACWY control vaccine. Trial participants were enrolled into age subgroups of 18-55, 56-69 and 70-plus years, which contained about 150, 28 and 57 TCR-sequenced participants, respectively.

The CDR3 regions of human TCRbeta chains were analyzed by immunosequencing. For the original study's pipeline: Repertoire TCRs were matched against a reference library of SARS-CoV-2-specific TCRs generated with the MIRA antigen-specificity platform. Breadth meant the fraction of unique TCRs that were SARS-CoV-2-associated, whereas depth meant the fraction of total T cells that were SARS-CoV-2-associated. Using the MIRA data, every spike-specific TCR was mapped to the spike region that the TCR reacted to and assigned to either a CD4 or a CD8 class. Log10-transformed breadth and depth values were compared by one-way ANOVA with Sidak's multiple comparisons tests. Imported from immuneACCESS, the table was reduced by TCRdb to in-frame sequences with V and J called. These copies leave out some clones; in studies compared against another copy, an unresolved V gene accounts for under half, and the cause of the remainder is not known. D and trimming come from the DNA, and the V and J calls and clone size come from that table. The table for this sample lists about 83,000 clones; about 90% of them were counted only once. The ten top clones hold 3.5% to 5% of the sample.

Sample time point, as interpreted from the label and publication: baseline before first vaccination. Sample treatment or condition, as interpreted from the label and publication: meningococcal conjugate vaccine given as trial control. Samples from vaccinated people were obtained from the UK trials COV001 and COV002, which included a single-blind randomized controlled phase 2/3 trial of AZD1222 (ChAdOx1 nCoV-19) in healthy adults. For TCRbeta chain sequencing, PBMC samples were collected from trial participants at day 0 and at day 28 after the second dose. What the study reported, not specific to this receptor: Because no samples from the day 14 peak response were available, repertoires could be characterized only after the peak T cell response. Reportedly, close to half of the unique spike-specific TCRs recognized epitopes lying outside the regions that are mutated in the B.1.351 and B.1.1.7 variants. After two AZD1222 doses, spike-specific TCR breadth and depth were significantly higher than at day 0 and than in MenACWY recipients. In the small 56-69-year group, the increase in depth fell short of significance, most likely because of low power. The vaccine-associated CD4 TCRs covered the entire spike protein, and the dominant responses fell in regions 160-218 and 743-854. Participants were mostly white British and included more females than males, and it was suggested by the authors that clonal diversity may have been underestimated. Conclusions about previously exposed vaccinees are limited, since just a handful of AZD1222 recipients were seropositive for SARS-CoV-2 at baseline.

The rearrangement combines TRBV4-3 with TRBJ2-3; the D gene lacks a confident call. Sequences were derived from peripheral blood, sampled on day 0 of MenACWY control vaccination. The sequence derives from an adult in good health. The nucleotides are TGCGCCAGCAGCCAAGATCCCTCGCCGAATACGCAGTATTTT. This codes for CASSQDPSPNTQYF.